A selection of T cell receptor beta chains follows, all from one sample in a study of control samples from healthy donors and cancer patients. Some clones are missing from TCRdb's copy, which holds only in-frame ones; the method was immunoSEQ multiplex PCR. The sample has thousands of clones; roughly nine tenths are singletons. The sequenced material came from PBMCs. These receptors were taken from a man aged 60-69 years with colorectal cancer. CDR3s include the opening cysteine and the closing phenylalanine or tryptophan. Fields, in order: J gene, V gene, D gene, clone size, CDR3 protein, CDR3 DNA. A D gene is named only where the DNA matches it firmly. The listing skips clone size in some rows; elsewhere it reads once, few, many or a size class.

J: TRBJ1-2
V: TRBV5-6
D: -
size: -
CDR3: CASSPTGGAVQTF
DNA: TGTGCCAGCAGCCCGACCGGAGGGGCCGTTCAGACCTTC

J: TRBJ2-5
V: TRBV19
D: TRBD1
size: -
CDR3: CASSTGTGVETQYF
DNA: TGTGCCAGTAGTACCGGGACAGGGGTAGAGACCCAGTACTTC

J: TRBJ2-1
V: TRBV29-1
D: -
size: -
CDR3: CSVVGASYNEQFF
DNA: TGCAGCGTTGTCGGGGCCTCCTACAATGAGCAGTTCTTC

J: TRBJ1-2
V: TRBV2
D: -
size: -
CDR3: CASSEADQGGGYTF
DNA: TGTGCCAGCAGTGAAGCTGATCAGGGTGGTGGCTACACCTTC

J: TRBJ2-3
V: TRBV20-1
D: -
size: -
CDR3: CSASERAASTDTQYF
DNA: TGCAGTGCTAGTGAGCGGGCGGCGAGCACAGATACGCAGTATTTT

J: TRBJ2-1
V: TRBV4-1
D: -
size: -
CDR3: CASSQDGPRNEQFF
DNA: TGCGCCAGCAGCCAAGATGGGCCACGGAATGAGCAGTTCTTC

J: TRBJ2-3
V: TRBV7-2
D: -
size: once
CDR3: CASSLAHADTQYF
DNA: TGTGCCAGCAGCTTAGCCCACGCAGATACGCAGTATTTT

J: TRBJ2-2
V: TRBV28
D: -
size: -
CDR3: CASTPGHQTGELFF
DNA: TGTGCCAGCACCCCGGGACACCAGACCGGGGAGCTGTTTTTT

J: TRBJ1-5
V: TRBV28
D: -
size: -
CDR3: CASSLTRQTNQPQHF
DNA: TGTGCCAGCAGTTTGACCCGACAGACAAATCAGCCCCAGCATTTT

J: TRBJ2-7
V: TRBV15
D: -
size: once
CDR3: CATSRDLGGGYEQYF
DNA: TGTGCCACCAGCAGAGATCTGGGGGGCGGTTACGAGCAGTACTTC

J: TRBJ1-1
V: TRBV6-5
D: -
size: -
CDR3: CASSSRNTEAFF
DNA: TGTGCCAGCAGTTCCAGGAACACTGAAGCTTTCTTT

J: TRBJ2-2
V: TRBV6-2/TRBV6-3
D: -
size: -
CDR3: CASSSATLTGELFF
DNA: TGTGCCAGCAGTTCTGCGACTCTTACCGGGGAGCTGTTTTTT

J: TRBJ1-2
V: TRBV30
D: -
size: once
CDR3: CAWSQTGYGYTF
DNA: TGTGCCTGGAGTCAGACAGGCTATGGCTACACCTTC

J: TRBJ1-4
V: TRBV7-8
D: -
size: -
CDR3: CASSFRGGRVEKLFF
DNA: TGTGCCAGCAGCTTCAGAGGGGGTAGGGTAGAAAAACTGTTTTTT

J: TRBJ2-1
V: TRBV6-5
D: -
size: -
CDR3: CASSPRYSYNEQFF
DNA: TGTGCCAGCAGTCCACGTTATTCCTACAATGAGCAGTTCTTC

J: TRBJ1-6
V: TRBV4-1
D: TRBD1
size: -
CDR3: CPSSQLQTRGQGGSPLHF
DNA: TGCCCCAGCAGCCAACTCCAAACGCGGGGACAGGGGGGTTCACCCCTCCACTTT

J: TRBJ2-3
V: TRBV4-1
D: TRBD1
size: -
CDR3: CASSQDRGQGGMNTQYF
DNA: TGCGCCAGCAGCCAAGATCGGGGACAGGGAGGAATGAATACGCAGTATTTT

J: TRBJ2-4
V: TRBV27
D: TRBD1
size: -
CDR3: CASSLGGTGTQNIQYF
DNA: TGTGCCAGCAGTTTAGGGGGGACAGGGACCCAAAACATTCAGTACTTC

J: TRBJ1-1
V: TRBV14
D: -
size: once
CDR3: CASSWGYYTEAFF
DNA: TGTGCCAGCAGCTGGGGTTATTACACTGAAGCTTTCTTT

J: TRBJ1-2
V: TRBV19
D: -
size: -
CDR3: CASRNGGSGYGYTF
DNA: TGTGCCAGCCGCAACGGGGGGTCAGGGTATGGCTACACCTTC